This T cell receptor beta chain is drawn from a study of T cells in Graves' hyperthyroidism and ophthalmopathy. This clonotype was seen more than once but under ten times. Regions amplified from RNA transcripts were the TCR beta CDR3 regions. HTBI primers were used for first-round RT-PCR of the TCR CDR3. TCRdb re-derived calls from the multiplex PCR reads in MiXCR, one entry per CDR3 protein. The sample contains hundreds of thousands of distinct CDR3 sequences, about 14% of which appear only once. The CDR3 loop spans 14 amino acids. Trimming at V came to 0 bases and at J to 11 bases, leaving 2 bases not matched to a gene. Germline-derived CDR1 and CDR2 are SGHRS and YFSETQ.

The chain recombines TRBV5-1 with TRBJ2-4; 13 nucleotides match TRBD2. The receptor's source is a woman between 45 and 60 years old with Graves' ophthalmopathy. Sequenced input: blood. The CDR3 here is CASSLGTSGGVQYF. The DNA for the CDR3 is TGCGCCAGCAGCTTGGGGACTAGCGGGGGCGTTCAGTACTTC.